Shown below are 21 T cell receptor beta chains from a single sample sequenced in a study of blood T cells in healthy people across ages. For the second PCR, which ran for 7 to 11 cycles, a sample-barcoded 5' primer and a J-beta primer mix were used. TCRdb re-called the 5' RACE reads through MiXCR, storing one row per CDR3 protein. The repertoire has approximately 320,000 distinct CDR3 sequences, roughly 26% of them found once; the top ten carry over 25%. Sequencing was performed on blood. The source is a woman between 65 and 79 years old in good health.

This clonotype was recorded a few times. This chain's CDR3 is CAVTSGRTYNEQFF. The CDR3 DNA reads TGTGCCGTGACTAGCGGGAGGACCTACAATGAGCAGTTCTTC. This sequence joins TRBV6-1 and TRBJ2-1; 13 bases are a match to TRBD2. In germline, CDR1 is MNHNS, CDR2 SASEGT. After removal of 11 bases from V and 2 bases from J, the junction contained 3 bases not matched to a gene. The CDR3 is made up of 14 amino acids.

This chain connects TRBV7-2 to TRBJ2-5; D is uncertain. The CDR3 consists of 16 residues. Germline-derived CDR1 and CDR2 are SGHTA and FQGNSA. With 5 bases removed from V and 2 bases from J, the gap between germline ends came to 18 bases. CDR3 bases: TGTGCCAGCAGCCATCAAAGGTGGCTGACTCAAGAGACCCAGTACTTC. It is translated as CASSHQRWLTQETQYF.

V gene TRBV28 combines with J gene TRBJ1-6; 7 bases match TRBD1. The V gene's germline CDR1 is MDHEN and CDR2 SYDVKM. The CDR3 consists of 11 residues. V gave up 8 bases and J gave up 15 bases; unmatched junction bases: 7. The CDR3 loop is CASLRDSSLHF. The CDR3, as DNA: TGTGCCAGCCTCAGGGACAGTAGCCTCCACTTT.

The chain uses TRBV7-2 and TRBJ2-3; D is ambiguous. The germline gives CDR1 SGHTA, CDR2 FQGNSA. The germline V and J ends were trimmed by 0 bases and 0 bases, with 13 bases remaining between them. The CDR3 spans 17 residues. CDR3 DNA sequence: TGTGCCAGCAGCTTAGCCCCTCGGGCAGAAAGCACAGATACGCAGTATTTT. It encodes CASSLAPRAESTDTQYF.

The chain links TRBV21-1 to TRBJ1-4; the table gives TRBD1 as D, unverified against the DNA. TRBV21-1 is a listed pseudogene. The CDR3 totals 14 residues. Here the CDR3 reads CASSKDRVGEKLFF. Here the CDR3 DNA reads TGTGCCAGCAGCAAAGACAGGGTTGGTGAAAAACTGTTTTTT.

This clonotype was seen only a few times. The chain has TRBV18 and TRBJ2-5, with D perhaps matching TRBD2 (5 bases). Deletions cut 5 bases from V and 0 bases from J, with 7 bases between. Germline V gene sequence: CDR1 KGHSH, CDR2 LQKENI. This CDR3 has 13 amino acids. Here the CDR3 reads CASSTGDQETQYF. CDR3 nucleotide sequence: TGTGCCAGCTCAACCGGGGACCAAGAGACCCAGTACTTC.

This clonotype has more than one count but fewer than ten. The chain combines TRBV2 with TRBJ1-4, with D uncertain. CDR1 and CDR2 (germline): SNHLY, FYNNEI. The germline V and J ends were trimmed by 3 bases and 0 bases, with 8 bases remaining between them. The CDR3 loop spans 15 amino acids. This CDR3 reads CASSEYMSTNEKLFF. CDR3 nucleotide sequence: TGTGCCAGCAGTGAGTACATGTCAACTAATGAAAAACTGTTTTTT.

The table lists this clonotype with a few counts. The chain recombines TRBV28 with TRBJ2-1, with TRBD2 matching over 9 bases. Per germline, CDR1 MDHEN and CDR2 SYDVKM. The CDR3 has 17 residues. J was trimmed by 0 bases and V by 8 bases; bases with no gene match: 11. The CDR3 loop is CASHSASGKSSYNEQFF. For the CDR3, the DNA is TGTGCCAGCCATTCGGCTAGCGGGAAGAGCTCCTACAATGAGCAGTTCTTC.

The V gene is TRBV2, the J gene TRBJ2-1; D possibly matches TRBD1 or TRBD2 (6 bases each). TRBJ2-5 explains the end of the DNA better; the J call may be wrong. CDR1 is SNHLY, CDR2 FYNNEI, per germline. The CDR3 length is 15 residues. This chain's CDR3 is CASRAGTSVGGTQYF. In nucleotides, the CDR3 is TGTGCCAGCAGAGCCGGGACATCCGTCGGGGGGACCCAGTACTTC.

This clonotype showed up just a few times. The V call is TRBV20-1, the J call TRBJ2-5; TRBD2 matches 7 bases. From germline, CDR1 is DFQATT and CDR2 SNEGSKA (reference sequence). V shed 0 bases, J shed 3 bases, and the junction held 7 bases outside the gene matches. The CDR3 length is 15 residues. CDR3 DNA: TGCAGTGCTAGAGACCCTAGCGGATCCAAAGAGACCCAGTACTTC. Translated: CSARDPSGSKETQYF.

This rearrangement joins TRBV15 to TRBJ2-5; 10 bases agree with TRBD2. J gave up 11 bases and V 6 bases, and 15 bases lay outside the gene matches. Germline V gene data show CDR1 as LNHNV and CDR2 as YYDKDF (reference sequence). The CDR3 spans 15 residues. CDR3 region: CATRSGLADSYEQYF. CDR3 DNA sequence: TGTGCCACCAGGTCCGGACTAGCGGATTCCTATGAGCAGTACTTC.

The V and J genes are TRBV4-2 and TRBJ2-5; D unclear. This CDR3 comprises 14 residues. Germline V gene sequence: CDR1 LGHNA, CDR2 YNFKEQ. Trimming took off 1 base at V and 1 base at J, with 7 bases between the two ends. The CDR3 sequence is CASSQAHSQETQYF. In DNA form, the CDR3 reads TGTGCCAGCAGCCAAGCGCACAGCCAAGAGACCCAGTACTTC.

The J gene is TRBJ1-2, the V gene TRBV12-3 or TRBV12-4, with TRBD1 matching 8 bases. The CDR3 is 15 residues long. With V trimmed by 5 bases and J by 8 bases, 13 bases remained unmatched. The CDR3 here is CASSLRVAGGVGYTF. The DNA for the CDR3 is TGTGCCAGCAGTCTTAGGGTTGCAGGGGGCGTCGGCTACACCTTC.

The V and J genes are TRBV5-1 and TRBJ2-6, with D unclear. V lost 7 bases to trimming and J lost 2 bases, with 10 bases between them. Germline values: CDR1 SGHRS, CDR2 YFSETQ. This CDR3 contains 14 residues. This CDR3 reads CASESDPGANVLTF. CDR3 coding DNA: TGCGCCAGCGAATCGGACCCTGGGGCCAACGTCCTGACTTTC.

The chain carries TRBV27 and TRBJ1-2; 10 bases map to TRBD1. V lost 4 bases, J lost 3 bases, and 2 bases stayed unmatched. Germline V gene lookup returns CDR1 MNHEY and CDR2 SMNVEV (reference sequence). CDR3 length equals 14 residues. The CDR3 nucleotides read TGTGCCAGCAGTTACGGACAGGGGGACTATGGCTACACCTTC. Translated, it gives CASSYGQGDYGYTF.

This clonotype turned up a few times. The chain carries TRBV19 and TRBJ2-5, with 10 bases aligning to TRBD2. The tail of the sequence fits TRBJ2-1 better, so the J call may be wrong. The V gene's germline CDR1 is LNHDA and CDR2 SQIVND (reference sequence). CDR3 length equals 13 residues. As DNA, the CDR3 is TGTGCCAGCTCTTCTAGCGGGAGTACTGAGCAGTTCTTC. Encoded protein: CASSSSGSTEQFF.

The chain links TRBV27 to TRBJ2-5; D possibly matches TRBD1 or TRBD2 (5 bases each). The germline gives CDR1 MNHEY, CDR2 SMNVEV (reference sequence). CDR3 length: 13 amino acids. V lost 5 bases and J 3 bases, leaving 10 bases between the germline ends. In DNA form, the CDR3 reads TGTGCCAGCAGTCGGGACCAAAAAGAGACCCAGTACTTC. Translating it yields CASSRDQKETQYF.

The CDR3 DNA reads as TGCGCCAGCAGCCAAGATCGGTCCGAGCGGGAGATGTCCTACGAGCAGTACTTC. This codes for CASSQDRSEREMSYEQYF. V usage is TRBV4-1 and J usage is TRBJ2-7; TRBD2 matches 8 bases. Losses at the gene ends were 0 bases for V and 1 base for J; bases not matched to a gene: 11. This CDR3 is built from 18 residues. Per germline, CDR1 MGHRA and CDR2 YSYEKL.

V usage is TRBV20-1 and J usage is TRBJ1-5; a weak D match, TRBD1 (5 bases). Per the germline V gene, CDR1 is DFQATT and CDR2 is SNEGSKA (reference sequence). This CDR3 comprises 13 residues. The ends were cut back, 3 bases at V and 5 bases at J, with 11 bases in the middle. CDR3 coding DNA: TGCAGTGCTAGGCCCCGAGGGGATCAGCCCCAGCATTTT. Translating it yields CSARPRGDQPQHF.

The V call is TRBV4-3, the J call TRBJ1-4; perhaps TRBD1 as D (5 bases). Trimming removed 1 base at V and 2 bases at J, with 17 bases between. CDR3 length: 18 residues. The germline V gene encodes CDR1 LGHNA and CDR2 YSLEER. The CDR3 nucleotides read TGCGCCAGCAGCCAAGTATTACAGGCGGGAGTGACTAATGAAAAACTGTTTTTT. Its protein is CASSQVLQAGVTNEKLFF.

V and J are TRBV4-3 and TRBJ2-7, with 10 bases identical to TRBD2. There are 16 residues in the CDR3. Trimming at V came to 0 bases and at J to 4 bases, leaving 6 bases not matched to a gene. The germline V gene has CDR1 LGHNA and CDR2 YSLEER. The CDR3 region is CASSQDPSGSLYEQYF. CDR3 sequence (DNA): TGCGCCAGCAGCCAAGATCCTAGCGGGAGTTTGTACGAGCAGTACTTC.